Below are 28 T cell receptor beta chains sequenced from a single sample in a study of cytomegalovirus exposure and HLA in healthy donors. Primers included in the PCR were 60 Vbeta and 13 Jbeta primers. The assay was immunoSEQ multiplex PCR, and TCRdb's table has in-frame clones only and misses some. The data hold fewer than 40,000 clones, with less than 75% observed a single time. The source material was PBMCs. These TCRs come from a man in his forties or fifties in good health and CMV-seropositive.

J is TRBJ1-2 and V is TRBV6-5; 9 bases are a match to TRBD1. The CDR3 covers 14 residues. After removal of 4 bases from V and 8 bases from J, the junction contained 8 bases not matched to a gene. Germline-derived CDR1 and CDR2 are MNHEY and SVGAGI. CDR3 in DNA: TGTGCCAGCAGTTTCGACGGGACAGGGTACGGCTACACCTTC. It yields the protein CASSFDGTGYGYTF.

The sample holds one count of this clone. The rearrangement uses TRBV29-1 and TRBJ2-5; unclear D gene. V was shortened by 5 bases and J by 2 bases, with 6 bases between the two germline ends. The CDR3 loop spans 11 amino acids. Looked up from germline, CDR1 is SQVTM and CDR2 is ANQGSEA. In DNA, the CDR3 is TGCAGCGTTTCCAGGCAAGAGACCCAGTACTTC. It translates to CSVSRQETQYF.

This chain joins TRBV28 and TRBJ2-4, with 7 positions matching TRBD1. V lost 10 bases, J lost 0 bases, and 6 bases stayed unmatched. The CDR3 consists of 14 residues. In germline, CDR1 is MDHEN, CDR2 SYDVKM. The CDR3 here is CATQGDVAKNIQYF. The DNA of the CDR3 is TGTGCCACCCAGGGGGACGTAGCCAAAAACATTCAGTACTTC.

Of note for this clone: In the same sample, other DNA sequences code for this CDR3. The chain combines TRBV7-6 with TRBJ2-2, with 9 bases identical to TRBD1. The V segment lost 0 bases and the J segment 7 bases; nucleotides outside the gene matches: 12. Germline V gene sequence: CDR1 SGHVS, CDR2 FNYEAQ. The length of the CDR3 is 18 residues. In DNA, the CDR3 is TGTGCCAGCAGCTTAGCCTTAACAGGGGGCGCGGTAGTCGGGGAGCTGTTTTTT. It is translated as CASSLALTGGAVVGELFF.

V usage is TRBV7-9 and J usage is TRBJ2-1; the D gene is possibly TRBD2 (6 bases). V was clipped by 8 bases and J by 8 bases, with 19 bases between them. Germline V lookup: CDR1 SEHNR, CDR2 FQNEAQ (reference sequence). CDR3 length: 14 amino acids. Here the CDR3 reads CASGRGGAWDEQFF. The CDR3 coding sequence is TGTGCCAGCGGGCGGGGCGGGGCCTGGGATGAGCAGTTCTTC.

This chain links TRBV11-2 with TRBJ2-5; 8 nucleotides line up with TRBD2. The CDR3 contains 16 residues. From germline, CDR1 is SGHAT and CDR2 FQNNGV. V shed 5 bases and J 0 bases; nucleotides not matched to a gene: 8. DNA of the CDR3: TGTGCCAGCAGCCATGCCGGGGGGGAGTACCAAGAGACCCAGTACTTC. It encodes CASSHAGGEYQETQYF.

CDR3 protein: CASSLAGREETQYF. The CDR3 DNA sequence: TGTGCCAGCAGCTTAGCGGGGAGGGAAGAGACCCAGTACTTC. This sequence joins TRBV7-2 and TRBJ2-5; 7 positions agree with TRBD2. Losses at the gene ends were 0 bases for V and 3 bases for J; bases not matched to a gene: 1. CDR1 and CDR2 (germline): SGHTA, FQGNSA. The CDR3 contains 14 residues.

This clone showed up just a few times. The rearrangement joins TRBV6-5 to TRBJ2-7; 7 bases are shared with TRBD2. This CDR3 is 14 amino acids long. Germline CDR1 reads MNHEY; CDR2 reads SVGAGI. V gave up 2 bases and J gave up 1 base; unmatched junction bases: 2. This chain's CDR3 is CASSYAGGSYEQYF. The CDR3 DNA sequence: TGTGCCAGCAGTTACGCCGGGGGGTCCTACGAGCAGTACTTC.

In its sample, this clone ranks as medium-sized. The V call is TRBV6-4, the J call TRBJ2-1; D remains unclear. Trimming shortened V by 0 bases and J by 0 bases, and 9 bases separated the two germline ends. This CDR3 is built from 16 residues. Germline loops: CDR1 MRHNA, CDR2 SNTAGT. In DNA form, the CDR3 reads TGTGCCAGCAGTGACTCAAGCGCAAGCTCCTACAATGAGCAGTTCTTC. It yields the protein CASSDSSASSYNEQFF.

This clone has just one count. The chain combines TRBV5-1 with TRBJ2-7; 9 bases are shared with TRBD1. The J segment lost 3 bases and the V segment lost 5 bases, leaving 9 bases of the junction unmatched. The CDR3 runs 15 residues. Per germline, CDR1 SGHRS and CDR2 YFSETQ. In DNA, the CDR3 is TGCGCCAGCAGATTCGGCGGACAGGGGAACTACGAGCAGTACTTC. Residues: CASRFGGQGNYEQYF.

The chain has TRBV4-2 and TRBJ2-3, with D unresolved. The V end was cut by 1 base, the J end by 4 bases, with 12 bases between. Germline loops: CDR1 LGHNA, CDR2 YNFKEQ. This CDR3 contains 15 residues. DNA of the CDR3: TGTGCCAGCAGCCAAGTAGCATCCAGACCAGATACGCAGTATTTT. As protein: CASSQVASRPDTQYF.

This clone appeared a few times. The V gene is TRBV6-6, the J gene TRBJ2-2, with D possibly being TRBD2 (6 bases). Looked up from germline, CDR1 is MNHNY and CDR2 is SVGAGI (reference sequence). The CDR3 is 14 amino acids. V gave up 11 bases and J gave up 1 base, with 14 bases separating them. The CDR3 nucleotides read TGTGCCGCAGGAGGTAGCGGGAACACCGGGGAGCTGTTTTTT. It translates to CAAGGSGNTGELFF.

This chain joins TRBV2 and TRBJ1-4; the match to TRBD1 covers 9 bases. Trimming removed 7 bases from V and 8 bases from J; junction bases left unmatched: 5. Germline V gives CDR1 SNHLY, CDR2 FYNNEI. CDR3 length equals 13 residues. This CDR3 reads CASMGTGHEKLFF. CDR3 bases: TGTGCCAGCATGGGGACAGGGCACGAAAAACTGTTTTTT.

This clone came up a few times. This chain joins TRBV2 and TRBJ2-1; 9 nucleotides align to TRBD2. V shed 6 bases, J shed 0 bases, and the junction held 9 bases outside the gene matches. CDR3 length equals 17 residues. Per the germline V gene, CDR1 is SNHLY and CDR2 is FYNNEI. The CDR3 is CASRLMRGGLSYNEQFF. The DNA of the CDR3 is TGTGCCAGCAGACTGATGCGGGGGGGGCTCTCCTACAATGAGCAGTTCTTC.

CDR3: CASSSEQFF. CDR3 DNA: TGTGCCAGCAGCTCGGAGCAGTTCTTC. V is TRBV7-9 and J is TRBJ2-1, with D hard to call. This CDR3 has 9 residues. Germline loops: CDR1 SEHNR, CDR2 FQNEAQ (reference sequence). Trimming removed 4 bases from V and 10 bases from J, with 2 bases in between.

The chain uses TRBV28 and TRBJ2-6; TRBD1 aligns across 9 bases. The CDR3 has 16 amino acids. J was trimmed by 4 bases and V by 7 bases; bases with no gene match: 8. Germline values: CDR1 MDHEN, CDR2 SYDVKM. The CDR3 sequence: CASTPGGQGGANVLTF. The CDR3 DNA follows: TGTGCCAGCACCCCTGGAGGACAGGGGGGGGCCAACGTCCTGACTTTC.

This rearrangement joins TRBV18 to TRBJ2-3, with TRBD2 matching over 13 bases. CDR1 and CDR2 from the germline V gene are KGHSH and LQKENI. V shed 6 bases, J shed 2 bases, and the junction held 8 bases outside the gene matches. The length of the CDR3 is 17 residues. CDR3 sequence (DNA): TGTGCCAGCTCTCCCGGACTAGCGGGGGATACCACAGATACGCAGTATTTT. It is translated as CASSPGLAGDTTDTQYF.

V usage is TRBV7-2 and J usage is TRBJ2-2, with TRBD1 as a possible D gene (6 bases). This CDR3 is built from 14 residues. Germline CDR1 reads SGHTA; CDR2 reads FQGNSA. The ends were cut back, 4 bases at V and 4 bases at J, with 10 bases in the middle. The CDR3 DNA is TGTGCCAGCAGCTCCCGACAGGCCACCGGGGAGCTGTTTTTT. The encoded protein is CASSSRQATGELFF.

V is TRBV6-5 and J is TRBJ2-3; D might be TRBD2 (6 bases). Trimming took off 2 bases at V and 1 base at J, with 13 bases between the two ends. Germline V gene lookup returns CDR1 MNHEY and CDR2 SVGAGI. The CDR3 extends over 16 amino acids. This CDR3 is CASSYTSWGGTDTQYF. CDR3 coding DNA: TGTGCCAGCAGTTACACTAGCTGGGGGGGCACAGATACGCAGTATTTT.

CDR3 residues: CASRYQQGGSYNSPLHF. CDR3 bases: TGTGCAAGTCGCTACCAGCAGGGGGGCTCCTATAATTCACCCCTCCACTTT. V is TRBV12-2 and J is TRBJ1-6; no DNA check was done on the table's D call, TRBD1. TRBV12-2 is given as a pseudogene. This CDR3 has 17 residues.

The CDR3 DNA follows: TGCGCCAGCAGACCGGGACAGGGGAACGAGCAGTACTTC. It translates to CASRPGQGNEQYF. J is TRBJ2-7 and V is TRBV5-1, with 10 positions matching TRBD1. V shed 5 bases, J shed 5 bases, and the junction held 4 bases outside the gene matches. Germline V gene lookup returns CDR1 SGHRS and CDR2 YFSETQ. CDR3 length: 13 residues. The full variable domain, with the rest looked up from reference TRBV5-1 and TRBJ2-7, is KAGVTQTPRYLIKTRGQQVTLSCSPISGHRSVSWYQQTPGQGLQFLFEYFSETQRNKGNFPGRFSGRQFSNSRSEMNVSTLELGDSALYLCASRPGQGNEQYFGPGTRLTVT.

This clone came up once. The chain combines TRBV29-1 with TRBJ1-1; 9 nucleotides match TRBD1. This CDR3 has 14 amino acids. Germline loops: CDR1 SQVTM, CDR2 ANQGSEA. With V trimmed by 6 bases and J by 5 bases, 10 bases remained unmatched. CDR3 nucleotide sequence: TGCAGCGTGTACACCGGGACAGGGATAACTGAAGCTTTCTTT. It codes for CSVYTGTGITEAFF.

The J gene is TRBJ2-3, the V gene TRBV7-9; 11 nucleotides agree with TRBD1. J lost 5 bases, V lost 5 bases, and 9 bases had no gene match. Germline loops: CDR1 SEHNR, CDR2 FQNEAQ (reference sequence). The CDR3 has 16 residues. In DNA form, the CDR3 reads TGTGCCAGCAGCGCGAATCCGGGACAGGGGGTAGATACGCAGTATTTT. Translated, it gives CASSANPGQGVDTQYF.

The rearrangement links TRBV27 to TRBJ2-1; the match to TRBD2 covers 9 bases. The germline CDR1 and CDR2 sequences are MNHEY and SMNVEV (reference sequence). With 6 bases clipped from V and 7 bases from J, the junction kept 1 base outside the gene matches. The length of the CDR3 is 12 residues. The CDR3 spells CASRGLANEQFF. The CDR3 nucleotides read TGTGCCAGCAGGGGACTAGCAAATGAGCAGTTCTTC.

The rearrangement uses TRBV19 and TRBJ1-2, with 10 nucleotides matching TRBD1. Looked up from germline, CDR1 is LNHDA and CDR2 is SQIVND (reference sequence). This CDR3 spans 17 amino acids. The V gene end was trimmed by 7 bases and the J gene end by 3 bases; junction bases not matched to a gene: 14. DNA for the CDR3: TGTGCCAGTATCGACTTGGGACAGGGGAGTCTGCACTATGGCTACACCTTC. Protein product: CASIDLGQGSLHYGYTF.

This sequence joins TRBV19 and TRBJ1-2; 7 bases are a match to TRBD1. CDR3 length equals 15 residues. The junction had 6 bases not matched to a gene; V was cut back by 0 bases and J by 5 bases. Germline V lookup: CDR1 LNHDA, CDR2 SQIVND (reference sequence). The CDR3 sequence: CASSIDQDREYGYTF. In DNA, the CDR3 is TGTGCCAGTAGTATAGATCAAGACAGGGAATATGGCTACACCTTC.

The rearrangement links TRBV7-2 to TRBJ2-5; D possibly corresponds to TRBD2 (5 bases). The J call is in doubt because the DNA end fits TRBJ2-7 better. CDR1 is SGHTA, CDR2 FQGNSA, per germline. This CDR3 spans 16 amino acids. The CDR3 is CASSLAIRGRGYEQYF. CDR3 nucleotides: TGTGCCAGCAGCTTAGCGATAAGAGGGCGCGGATACGAGCAGTACTTC.

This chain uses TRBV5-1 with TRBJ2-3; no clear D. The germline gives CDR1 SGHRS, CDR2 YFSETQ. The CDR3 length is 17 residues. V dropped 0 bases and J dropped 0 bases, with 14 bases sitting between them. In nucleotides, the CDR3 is TGCGCCAGCAGCTTGGGGAGTACTCGTGCTAGCACAGATACGCAGTATTTT. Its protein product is CASSLGSTRASTDTQYF.